This TCR beta chain was retrieved from a study of blood T cells in healthy people across ages. Findings and caveats of the study: Changes seen in expanded clonotypes were possibly confounded by donor CMV status left unknown.

For the second PCR, which ran for about 6 to 11 cycles, a sample-barcoded 5' primer and a J-beta primer mix were used. Every cDNA molecule bore a tag from a template-switch adaptor containing 12 random nucleotides. TCRdb passed the 5' RACE reads through MiXCR, listing each CDR3 protein once. The repertoire includes roughly 1,300,000 distinct CDR3 sequences, around 59% of them detected once, and approximately 7% sits in the top ten. V lost 1 base and J 4 bases, leaving 14 bases between the germline ends. This CDR3 region has 15 residues. CDR1 SGHAT and CDR2 FQNNGV come from the germline V gene. Comment on this clonotype: Its antigen is as yet unknown.

The source of this sequence is a man between 18 and 35 years old in good health. The sample comprised blood. This chain connects TRBV11-2 to TRBJ2-7; D is ambiguous. The CDR3 sequence is CASSLGAGIVYEQYF. CDR3 bases: TGTGCCAGCAGCTTAGGGGCAGGTATAGTTTACGAGCAGTACTTC.